Listed here are 8 T cell receptor beta chains from one sample, sequenced in a study of T cell clones after liver transplantation. Assay used: immunoSEQ multiplex PCR; TCRdb lists only in-frame clones, some missing. The sample has just over 60,000 clones, about 70% seen once. The input for sequencing was CD4+ T cells from blood, taken before liver transplant. The receptors were gathered from a human donor who received a liver transplant.

V and J are TRBV19 and TRBJ2-2; 7 bases fit TRBD2. J gave up 4 bases and V 7 bases, and 6 bases lay outside the gene matches. CDR3 length: 14 amino acids. From germline, CDR1 is LNHDA and CDR2 SQIVND (reference sequence). CDR3 bases: TGTGCCAGTACCTCGGGGGGAAGCACCGGGGAGCTGTTTTTT. This translates into CASTSGGSTGELFF.

This clone has just one count. This sequence joins TRBV2 and TRBJ1-2; 10 positions agree with TRBD1. The CDR3 consists of 14 residues. V shed 7 bases and J 7 bases; nucleotides not matched to a gene: 9. CDR1 is SNHLY, CDR2 FYNNEI, per germline. The CDR3 sequence: CASTPGQGFGGYTF. The CDR3 DNA reads TGTGCCAGCACCCCGGGACAGGGGTTCGGTGGCTACACCTTC.

The chain combines TRBV5-4 with TRBJ1-1; D ambiguous. V lost 2 bases to trimming and J lost 1 base, with 9 bases between them. This CDR3 region has 14 residues. In germline, CDR1 is SGHNT, CDR2 YYREEE (reference sequence). CDR3 DNA: TGTGCCAGCAGCTTTGCACGGGGGAACACTGAAGCTTTCTTT. Protein product: CASSFARGNTEAFF.

Only one count was recorded for this clone. The J gene is TRBJ2-2, the V gene TRBV7-2; a weak D match, TRBD1 (6 bases). The V gene lost 5 bases and the J gene lost 7 bases, with 14 bases spanning the gap. Germline-derived CDR1 and CDR2 are SGHTA and FQGNSA. The CDR3 is 14 amino acids. CDR3 sequence reads: CASSPGQSSGELFF. As DNA, the CDR3 is TGTGCCAGCAGCCCGGGACAAAGCAGCGGGGAGCTGTTTTTT.

The chain combines TRBV10-3 with TRBJ1-6, with TRBD1 matching 9 bases. The germline gives CDR1 ENHRY, CDR2 SYGVKD. V was pared by 4 bases and J by 10 bases, with 8 bases of the junction left unmatched. The CDR3 has 15 amino acids. CDR3 loop: CAISGSDRGQSPLHF. Written as DNA, the CDR3 is TGTGCCATCAGTGGGTCGGACAGGGGTCAGTCACCCCTCCACTTT.

The chain employs TRBV6-6 and TRBJ1-6; D gene uncertain. The CDR3 contains 15 residues. Between the trimmed V and J ends, which lost 1 base and 9 bases, there was a span of 13 bases. In germline, CDR1 is MNHNY, CDR2 SVGAGI (reference sequence). The CDR3, as DNA: TGTGCCAGCAGTTACTTGGCCCGGGAGGTTTCACCCCTCCACTTT. Translating it yields CASSYLAREVSPLHF.

The CDR3 nucleotides are TGTGCCAGCAGTTTAATTCAGGGCTCTCAGCCCCAGCATTTT. Protein sequence: CASSLIQGSQPQHF. The rearrangement joins TRBV28 to TRBJ1-5, with D perhaps matching TRBD1 (5 bases). Trimming removed 2 bases from V and 6 bases from J, with 11 bases in between. The germline gives CDR1 MDHEN, CDR2 SYDVKM. CDR3 size: 14 residues. Full variable domain (remainder filled in from reference TRBV28 and TRBJ1-5): DVKVTQSSRYLVKRTGEKVFLECVQDMDHENMFWYRQDPGLGLRLIYFSYDVKMKEKGDIPEGYSVSREKKERFSLILESASTNQTSMYLCASSLIQGSQPQHFGDGTRLSIL.

This sequence joins TRBV30 and TRBJ1-4; a weak D match, TRBD1 (5 bases). CDR3 length: 16 amino acids. V shed 0 bases and J shed 4 bases, with 15 bases lying between them. Germline assignment: CDR1 GTSNPN and CDR2 SVGIG (reference sequence). The CDR3 sequence is CAWSVFRAGYNEKLFF. The CDR3 DNA reads as TGTGCCTGGAGTGTATTCCGGGCAGGGTATAATGAAAAACTGTTTTTT. Full variable domain (missing parts from reference TRBV30 and TRBJ1-4): SQTIHQWPATLVQPVGSPLSLECTVEGTSNPNLYWYRQAAGRGLQLLFYSVGIGQISSEVPQNLSASRPQDRQFILSSKKLLLSDSGFYLCAWSVFRAGYNEKLFFGSGTQLSVL.